These T cell receptor beta chains were read from a single sample in a study of a mutant IDH1 vaccine in newly diagnosed glioma. No antigen has been assigned to these receptors. The data were produced by immunoSEQ multiplex PCR, yet TCRdb's version contains in-frame clones alone and is incomplete. The sample shows 53,000 or so clones, roughly three quarters of them seen only once. Sequenced material: PBMCs, taken from a glioma patient whose treatment included an IDH1 peptide vaccine. The receptors originated from a man aged 35 to 55 with glioma. The CDR3 runs from the conserved cysteine through the conserved F or W. The D gene is left open where the match is weak. The size of a clone is reported for some rows only, either as once, few or many, or as a class for expanded clones.

j_gene | v_gene | abundance | d_gene | CDR3aa | CDR3nt
TRBJ1-3 | TRBV6-1 | . | . | CASSERADRYSGNTIYF | TGTGCCAGCAGTGAACGGGCGGACAGATACTCTGGAAACACCATATATTTT
TRBJ1-3 | TRBV5-6 | . | . | CASSTRVSGNTIYF | TGTGCCAGCAGCACACGAGTCTCTGGAAACACCATATATTTT
TRBJ1-3 | TRBV6-5 | once | . | CASSYGRISGNTIYF | TGTGCCAGCAGTTACGGACGGATCTCTGGAAACACCATATATTTT
TRBJ1-1 | TRBV14 | . | . | CASSRPGHLNTEAFF | TGTGCCAGCAGCCGCCCGGGACATTTGAACACTGAAGCTTTCTTT
TRBJ2-7 | TRBV6-5 | . | . | CASAMTGTAYEQYF | TGTGCCAGCGCGATGACAGGCACAGCCTACGAGCAGTACTTC
TRBJ1-1 | TRBV9 | few | TRBD1 | CASSRGTGMNTEAFF | TGTGCCAGCAGCAGGGGGACAGGGATGAACACTGAAGCTTTCTTT
TRBJ1-3 | TRBV6-1 | . | . | CASSEHPLYSGNTIYF | TGTGCCAGCAGTGAACACCCTCTCTACTCTGGAAACACCATATATTTT
TRBJ2-7 | TRBV15 | . | . | CATSRDLNYEQYF | TGTGCCACCAGCAGGGACTTGAACTACGAGCAGTACTTC
TRBJ1-1 | TRBV2 | . | TRBD1 | CARRRGTGSFNTEAFF | TGTGCCAGGAGACGAGGGACAGGGTCTTTTAACACTGAAGCTTTCTTT
TRBJ1-3 | TRBV5-1 | few | . | CASSPGAGTGNTIYF | TGCGCCAGCAGCCCAGGAGCGGGGACTGGAAACACCATATATTTT
TRBJ1-6 | TRBV5-8 | . | . | CASSRDSSPLHF | TGTGCCAGCAGCAGGGATAGCTCACCCCTCCACTTT
TRBJ2-7 | TRBV6-5 | . | . | CASSGKLPPYEQYF | TGTGCCAGCAGCGGCAAGCTCCCTCCCTACGAGCAGTACTTC
TRBJ1-1 | TRBV6-6 | . | . | CASSYSRTSRKTEAFF | TGTGCCAGCAGTTACTCGCGTACCTCCCGGAAGACTGAAGCTTTCTTT
TRBJ1-6 | TRBV2 | . | TRBD1 | CASRDPGQGNNSPLHF | TGTGCCAGCAGGGACCCTGGACAGGGGAATAATTCACCCCTCCACTTT
TRBJ1-5 | TRBV5-6 | . | . | CASSSRTGLSNQPQHF | TGTGCCAGCAGCTCCCGGACGGGCTTAAGCAATCAGCCCCAGCATTTT
TRBJ1-3 | TRBV6-5 | . | TRBD1 | CASSRQGARGNTIYF | TGTGCCAGCAGTCGACAGGGGGCAAGGGGAAACACCATATATTTT
TRBJ1-1 | TRBV5-8 | . | . | CASRVWGQTEAFF | TGTGCCAGCCGGGTCTGGGGGCAAACTGAAGCTTTCTTT
TRBJ2-1 | TRBV30 | few | . | CAWSRAGYNEQFF | TGTGCCTGGAGTAGGGCAGGCTACAATGAGCAGTTCTTC
TRBJ2-1 | TRBV14 | . | . | CASSLLTVSSEQFF | TGTGCCAGCAGCCTCCTGACAGTTTCGAGTGAGCAGTTCTTC
TRBJ1-6 | TRBV30 | . | . | CAWSVYRSPLHF | TGTGCCTGGAGTGTATACCGATCACCCCTCCACTTT
TRBJ1-4 | TRBV19 | . | . | CASSILGTLDEKLFF | TGTGCCAGTAGTATTCTGGGGACTTTGGATGAAAAACTGTTTTTT
TRBJ1-6 | TRBV2 | . | . | CASSRGGPSPLHF | TGTGCCAGCAGTCGGGGGGGGCCATCACCCCTCCACTTT
TRBJ1-2 | TRBV5-6 | . | . | CASSLEDDPRSGYTF | TGTGCCAGCAGCTTGGAGGACGACCCGCGGAGTGGCTACACCTTC
TRBJ2-1 | TRBV29-1 | . | . | CSVVGWVENEQFF | TGCAGCGTTGTAGGATGGGTGGAAAATGAGCAGTTCTTC
TRBJ1-1 | TRBV6-1 | few | . | CASSHGTMNTEAFF | TGTGCCAGCAGTCACGGGACAATGAACACTGAAGCTTTCTTT
TRBJ2-6 | TRBV2 | . | . | CASSVGFSGANVLTF | TGTGCCAGCAGTGTAGGATTCTCTGGGGCCAACGTCCTGACTTTC
TRBJ2-2 | TRBV7-9 | . | . | CASSLDRNTGELFF | TGTGCCAGCAGCTTAGACAGGAACACCGGGGAGCTGTTTTTT
TRBJ2-5 | TRBV7-9 | . | TRBD1 | CASSLGDRDQETQYF | TGTGCCAGCAGCTTAGGGGACAGGGACCAAGAGACCCAGTACTTC
TRBJ2-1 | TRBV2 | . | . | CASSVIGVNEQFF | TGTGCCAGCAGTGTTATAGGGGTGAATGAGCAGTTCTTC
TRBJ2-7 | TRBV7-8 | . | TRBD2 | CASSPSGGSYEQYF | TGTGCCAGCAGCCCCAGCGGGGGGTCCTACGAGCAGTACTTC
TRBJ2-3 | TRBV6-5 | . | . | CASSYSRGADTQYF | TGTGCCAGCAGTTACTCACGAGGGGCAGATACGCAGTATTTT
TRBJ1-2 | TRBV6-5 | many | . | CASSSQQGNYGYTF | TGTGCCAGCAGTTCCCAACAGGGTAACTATGGCTACACCTTC
TRBJ2-5 | TRBV4-1 | . | TRBD2 | CASSQRGGRGKETQYF | TGCGCCAGCAGCCAACGCGGGGGGAGGGGGAAAGAGACCCAGTACTTC
TRBJ1-2 | TRBV29-1 | . | TRBD1 | CGGGQTNYGYTF | TGCGGGGGGGGACAGACTAACTATGGCTACACCTTC
TRBJ2-5 | TRBV18 | few | TRBD2 | CASSPRRGDRETQYF | TGTGCCAGCTCACCACGGCGGGGGGATCGAGAGACCCAGTACTTC
TRBJ1-1 | TRBV2 | few | . | CASRASGTTEAFF | TGTGCCAGCAGGGCTAGTGGCACCACTGAAGCTTTCTTT
TRBJ1-2 | TRBV2 | . | . | CASSWATGDGYTF | TGTGCCAGCAGTTGGGCGACAGGAGATGGCTACACCTTC
TRBJ1-1 | TRBV30 | few | . | CAWSVLANTEAFF | TGTGCCTGGAGTGTACTGGCGAACACTGAAGCTTTCTTT
TRBJ2-7 | TRBV11-2 | . | TRBD2 | CASGLGGGREQYF | TGTGCCAGCGGGCTGGGCGGGGGACGCGAGCAGTACTTC
TRBJ2-7 | TRBV5-1 | . | . | CASSLAGGRSSYEQYF | TGCGCCAGCAGCTTGGCCGGGGGTCGCAGCTCCTACGAGCAGTACTTC
TRBJ1-6 | TRBV19 | . | . | CASIKTGLTSPLHF | TGTGCCAGTATCAAAACAGGGTTGACCTCACCCCTCCACTTT
TRBJ2-5 | TRBV5-5 | . | . | CASSGGAQMTQYF | TGTGCCAGCAGCGGGGGGGCCCAAATGACCCAGTACTTC
TRBJ1-4 | TRBV9 | once | TRBD1 | CASSGRDRDFKKLFF | TGTGCCAGCAGCGGCCGGGACAGGGACTTTAAAAAACTGTTTTTT
TRBJ2-7 | TRBV10-1 | . | TRBD1 | CASSESVGQGAPYEQYF | TGCGCCAGCAGTGAGTCTGTGGGACAGGGGGCTCCTTACGAGCAGTACTTC
TRBJ1-5 | TRBV29-1 | . | . | CSVAGGNQPQHF | TGCAGCGTTGCAGGGGGCAATCAGCCCCAGCATTTT
TRBJ1-2 | TRBV5-1 | . | . | CASSWTDYDYGYTF | TGCGCCAGCAGCTGGACAGACTACGACTATGGCTACACCTTC
TRBJ2-7 | TRBV29-1 | . | TRBD2 | CSVAGLAVSEQYF | TGCAGCGTGGCGGGACTAGCAGTCTCCGAGCAGTACTTC
TRBJ2-7 | TRBV6-5 | once | . | CASSYGGLGEYEQYF | TGTGCCAGCAGTTACGGAGGGCTCGGGGAGTACGAGCAGTACTTC
TRBJ2-2 | TRBV19 | . | TRBD2 | CASSPSGGSGELFF | TGTGCCAGTAGCCCCAGCGGGGGGTCCGGGGAGCTGTTTTTT
TRBJ1-5 | TRBV2 | . | . | CASSVGQPQHF | TGTGCCAGCAGTGTGGGACAGCCCCAGCATTTT
TRBJ2-3 | TRBV7-8 | . | . | CASSRDFARTQYF | TGTGCCAGCAGTCGGGACTTCGCGAGGACGCAGTATTTT
TRBJ1-2 | TRBV7-6 | . | TRBD1 | CASSPGVGTGLEGYTF | TGTGCCAGCAGCCCAGGGGTTGGGACAGGACTCGAGGGCTACACCTTC
TRBJ1-5 | TRBV2 | . | TRBD1 | CASSRDREIQPQHF | TGTGCCAGCAGCCGGGACAGGGAGATCCAGCCCCAGCATTTT
TRBJ1-1 | TRBV6-5 | . | . | CASSQGQGRVAFF | TGTGCCAGCAGCCAAGGGCAGGGAAGGGTCGCTTTCTTT
TRBJ1-2 | TRBV9 | . | . | CASSVATGQIQGGYTF | TGTGCCAGCAGCGTAGCTACAGGGCAGATCCAAGGGGGCTACACCTTC